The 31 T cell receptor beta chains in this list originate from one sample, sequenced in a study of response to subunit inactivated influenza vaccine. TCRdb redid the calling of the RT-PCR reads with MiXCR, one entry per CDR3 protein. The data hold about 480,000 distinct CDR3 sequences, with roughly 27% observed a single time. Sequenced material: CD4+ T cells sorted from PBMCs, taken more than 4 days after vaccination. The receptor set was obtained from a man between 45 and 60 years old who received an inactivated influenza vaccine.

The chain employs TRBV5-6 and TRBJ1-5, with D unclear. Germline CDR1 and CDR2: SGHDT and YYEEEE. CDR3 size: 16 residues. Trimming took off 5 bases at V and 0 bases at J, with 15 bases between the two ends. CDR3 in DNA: TGTGCCAGCAGTGCCTGGTCCGAGTATAGCAATCAGCCCCAGCATTTT. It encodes CASSAWSEYSNQPQHF. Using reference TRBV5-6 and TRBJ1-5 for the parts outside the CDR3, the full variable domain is DAGVTQSPTHLIKTRGQQVTLRCSPKSGHDTVSWYQQALGQGPQFIFQYYEEEERQRGNFPDRFSGHQFPNYSSELNVNALLLGDSALYLCASSAWSEYSNQPQHFGDGTRLSIL.

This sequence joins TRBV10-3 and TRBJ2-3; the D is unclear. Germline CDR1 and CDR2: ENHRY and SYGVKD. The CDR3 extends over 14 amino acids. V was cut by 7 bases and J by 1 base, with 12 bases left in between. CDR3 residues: CAINMDLGTDTQYF. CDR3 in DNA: TGTGCCATCAACATGGACCTTGGCACAGATACGCAGTATTTT.

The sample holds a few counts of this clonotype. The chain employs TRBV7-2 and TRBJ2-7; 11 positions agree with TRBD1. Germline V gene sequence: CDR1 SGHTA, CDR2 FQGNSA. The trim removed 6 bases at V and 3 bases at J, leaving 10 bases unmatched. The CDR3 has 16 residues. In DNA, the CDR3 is TGTGCCAGCAGGGGAACCGGGACAGGGGGGATCTACGAGCAGTACTTC. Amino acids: CASRGTGTGGIYEQYF.

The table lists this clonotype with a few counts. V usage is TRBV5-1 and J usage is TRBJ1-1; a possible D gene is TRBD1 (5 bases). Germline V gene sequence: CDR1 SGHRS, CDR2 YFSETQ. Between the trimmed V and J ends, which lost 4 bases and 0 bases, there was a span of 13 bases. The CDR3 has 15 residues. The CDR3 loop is CASSTQGGMNTEAFF. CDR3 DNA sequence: TGCGCCAGCAGCACCCAGGGAGGGATGAACACTGAAGCTTTCTTT. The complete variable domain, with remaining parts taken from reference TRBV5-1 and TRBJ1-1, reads KAGVTQTPRYLIKTRGQQVTLSCSPISGHRSVSWYQQTPGQGLQFLFEYFSETQRNKGNFPGRFSGRQFSNSRSEMNVSTLELGDSALYLCASSTQGGMNTEAFFGQGTRLTVV.

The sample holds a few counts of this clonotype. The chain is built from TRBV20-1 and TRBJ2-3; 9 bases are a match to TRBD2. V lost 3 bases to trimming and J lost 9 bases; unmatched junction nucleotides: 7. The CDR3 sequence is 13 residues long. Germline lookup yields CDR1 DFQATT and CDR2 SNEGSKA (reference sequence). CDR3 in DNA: TGCAGTGCTAGCAGCGGGGGGAAGGTCACGCAGTATTTT. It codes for CSASSGGKVTQYF.

The DNA of the CDR3 is TGTGCCAGCAGCGTAGTTGACCGGAACACTGAAGCTTTCTTT. Its protein is CASSVVDRNTEAFF. The chain is built from TRBV9 and TRBJ1-1; the D is unclear. Trimming took 0 bases from V and 1 from J, leaving 7 bases between them. Germline values: CDR1 SGDLS, CDR2 YYNGEE. The CDR3 extends over 14 amino acids.

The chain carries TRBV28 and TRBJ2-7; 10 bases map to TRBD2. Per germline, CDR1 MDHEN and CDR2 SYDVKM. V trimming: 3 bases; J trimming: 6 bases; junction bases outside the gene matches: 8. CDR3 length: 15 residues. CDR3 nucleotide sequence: TGTGCCAGCAGTTTCCCCCCTAGCGGGAGAACCGAGCAGTACTTC. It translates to CASSFPPSGRTEQYF.

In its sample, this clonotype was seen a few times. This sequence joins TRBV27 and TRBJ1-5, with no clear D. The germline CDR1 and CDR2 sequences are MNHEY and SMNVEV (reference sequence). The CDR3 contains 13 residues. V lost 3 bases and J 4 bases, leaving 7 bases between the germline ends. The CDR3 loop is CASSFKTNQPQHF. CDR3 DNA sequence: TGTGCCAGCAGTTTTAAGACTAATCAGCCCCAGCATTTT.

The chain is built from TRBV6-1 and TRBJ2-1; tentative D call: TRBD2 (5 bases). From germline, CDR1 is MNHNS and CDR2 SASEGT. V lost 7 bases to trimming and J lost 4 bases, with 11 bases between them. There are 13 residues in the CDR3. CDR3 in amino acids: CASTVTNYNEQFF. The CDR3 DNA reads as TGTGCCAGCACTGTGACTAATTACAATGAGCAGTTCTTC.

The CDR3 here is CASSLTRNYGYTF. In DNA form, the CDR3 reads TGTGCCAGCAGCTTAACACGGAACTATGGCTACACCTTC. This chain joins TRBV6-5 and TRBJ1-2, with no clear D. V lost 6 bases and J 2 bases, leaving 10 bases between the germline ends. This CDR3 contains 13 residues. The germline V gene has CDR1 MNHEY and CDR2 SVGAGI.

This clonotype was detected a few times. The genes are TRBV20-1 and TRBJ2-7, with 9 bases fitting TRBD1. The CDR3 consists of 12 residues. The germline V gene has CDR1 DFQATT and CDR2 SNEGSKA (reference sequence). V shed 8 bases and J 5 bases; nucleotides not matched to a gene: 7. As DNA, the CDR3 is TGCAGTACTCACAGGGGGCTCGACGAGCAGTACTTC. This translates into CSTHRGLDEQYF.

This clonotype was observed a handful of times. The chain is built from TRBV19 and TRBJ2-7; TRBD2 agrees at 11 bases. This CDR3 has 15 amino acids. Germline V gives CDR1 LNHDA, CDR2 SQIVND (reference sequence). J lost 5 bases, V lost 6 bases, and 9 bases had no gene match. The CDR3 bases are TGTGCCAGTAGCCGTACACTAGCGGGAGCCCACGAGCAGTACTTC. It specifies CASSRTLAGAHEQYF.

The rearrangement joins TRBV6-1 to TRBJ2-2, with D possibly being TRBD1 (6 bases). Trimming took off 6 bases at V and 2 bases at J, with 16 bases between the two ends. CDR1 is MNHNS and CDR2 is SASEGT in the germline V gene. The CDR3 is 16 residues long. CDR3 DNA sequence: TGTGCCAGCAGCATAGAATACAGGGCTAACACCGGGGAGCTGTTTTTT. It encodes CASSIEYRANTGELFF.

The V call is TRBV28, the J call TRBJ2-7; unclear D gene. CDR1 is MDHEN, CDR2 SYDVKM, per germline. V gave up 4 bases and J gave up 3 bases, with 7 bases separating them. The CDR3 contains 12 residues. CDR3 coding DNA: TGTGCCAGCAGTTCAGTGATCTACGAGCAGTACTTC. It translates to CASSSVIYEQYF.

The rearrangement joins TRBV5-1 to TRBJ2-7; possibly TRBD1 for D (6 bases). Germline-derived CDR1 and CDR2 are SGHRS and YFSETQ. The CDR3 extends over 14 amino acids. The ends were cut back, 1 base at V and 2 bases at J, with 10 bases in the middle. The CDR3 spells CASSLTRGPYEQYF. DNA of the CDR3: TGCGCCAGCAGCTTGACCAGGGGCCCCTACGAGCAGTACTTC.

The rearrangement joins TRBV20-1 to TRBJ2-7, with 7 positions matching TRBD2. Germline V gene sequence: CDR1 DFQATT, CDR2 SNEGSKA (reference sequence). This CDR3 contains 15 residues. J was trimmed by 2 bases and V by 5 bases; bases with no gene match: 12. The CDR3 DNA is TGCAGTGCTCCTCACCCGGGAGGATCCACCTACGAGCAGTACTTC. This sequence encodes CSAPHPGGSTYEQYF.

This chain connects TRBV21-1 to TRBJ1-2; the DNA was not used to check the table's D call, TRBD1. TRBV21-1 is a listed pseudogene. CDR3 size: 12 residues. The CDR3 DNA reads TGTGCCAGCAGCAAAGATGGGGGCGGCTACACCTTC. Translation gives CASSKDGGGYTF.

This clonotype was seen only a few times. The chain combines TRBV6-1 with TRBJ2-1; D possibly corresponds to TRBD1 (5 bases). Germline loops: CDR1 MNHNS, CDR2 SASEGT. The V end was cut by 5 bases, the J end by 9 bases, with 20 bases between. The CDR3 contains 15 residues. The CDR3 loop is CASSRQRLLLSEQFF. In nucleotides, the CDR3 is TGTGCCAGCAGTAGACAGAGGCTCCTACTTTCTGAGCAGTTCTTC.

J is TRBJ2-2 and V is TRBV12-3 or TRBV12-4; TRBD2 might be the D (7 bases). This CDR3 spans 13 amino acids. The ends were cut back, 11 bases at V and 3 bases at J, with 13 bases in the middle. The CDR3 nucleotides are TGTGCCGCGGGGGCTGAATACACCGGGGAGCTGTTTTTT. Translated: CAAGAEYTGELFF.

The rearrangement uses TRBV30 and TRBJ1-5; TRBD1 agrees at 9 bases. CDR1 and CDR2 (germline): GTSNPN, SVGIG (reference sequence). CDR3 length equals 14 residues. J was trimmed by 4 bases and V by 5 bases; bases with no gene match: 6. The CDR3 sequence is CAWGTGTRNQPQHF. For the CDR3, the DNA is TGTGCCTGGGGGACAGGGACTCGAAATCAGCCCCAGCATTTT.

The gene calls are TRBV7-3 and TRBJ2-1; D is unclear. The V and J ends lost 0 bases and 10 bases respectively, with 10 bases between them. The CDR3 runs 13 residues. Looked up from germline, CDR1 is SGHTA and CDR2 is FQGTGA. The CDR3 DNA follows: TGTGCCAGCAGCTTAACTTCCAGGAAAGAGCAGTTCTTC. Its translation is CASSLTSRKEQFF.

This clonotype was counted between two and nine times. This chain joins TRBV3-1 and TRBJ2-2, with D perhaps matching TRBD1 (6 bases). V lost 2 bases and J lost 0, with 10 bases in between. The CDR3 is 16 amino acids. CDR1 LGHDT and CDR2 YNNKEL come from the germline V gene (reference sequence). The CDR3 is CASSQFYRANTGELFF. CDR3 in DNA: TGTGCCAGCAGCCAATTCTACAGGGCGAACACCGGGGAGCTGTTTTTT.

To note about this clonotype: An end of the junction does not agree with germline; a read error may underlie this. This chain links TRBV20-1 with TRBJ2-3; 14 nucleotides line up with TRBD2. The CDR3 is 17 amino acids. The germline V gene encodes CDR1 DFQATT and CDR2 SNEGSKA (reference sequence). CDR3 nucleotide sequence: TGCACTGCTTCGGGACTAGCGGGAGCTGGGAGCACAGATACGCAGTATTTT. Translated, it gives CTASGLAGAGSTDTQYF.

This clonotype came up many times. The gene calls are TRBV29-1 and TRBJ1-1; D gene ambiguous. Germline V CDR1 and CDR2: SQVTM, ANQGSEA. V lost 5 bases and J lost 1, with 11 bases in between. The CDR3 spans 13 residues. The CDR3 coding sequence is TGCAGCGTTATAAGGGCCACGAACACTGAAGCTTTCTTT. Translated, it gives CSVIRATNTEAFF. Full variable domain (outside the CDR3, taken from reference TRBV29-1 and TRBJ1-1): SAVISQKPSRDICQRGTSLTIQCQVDSQVTMMFWYRQQPGQSLTLIATANQGSEATYESGFVIDKFPISRPNLTFSTLTVSNMSPEDSSIYLCSVIRATNTEAFFGQGTRLTVV.

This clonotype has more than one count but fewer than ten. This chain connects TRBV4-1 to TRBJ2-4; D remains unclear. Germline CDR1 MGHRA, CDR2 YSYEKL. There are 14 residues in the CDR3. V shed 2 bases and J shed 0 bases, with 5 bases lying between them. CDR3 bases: TGCGCCAGCAGCCAACCGCTAGCCAAAAACATTCAGTACTTC. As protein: CASSQPLAKNIQYF.

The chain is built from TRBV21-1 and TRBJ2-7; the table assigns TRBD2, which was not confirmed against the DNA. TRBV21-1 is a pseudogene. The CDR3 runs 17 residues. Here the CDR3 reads CASSKDTSGRGAYEQYF. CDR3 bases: TGTGCCAGCAGCAAAGATACTAGCGGGAGAGGCGCCTACGAGCAGTACTTC.

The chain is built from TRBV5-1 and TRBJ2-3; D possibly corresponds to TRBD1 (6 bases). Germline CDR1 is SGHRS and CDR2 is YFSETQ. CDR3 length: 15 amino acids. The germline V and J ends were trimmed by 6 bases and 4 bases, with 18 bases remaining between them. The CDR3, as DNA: TGCGCCAGCAAGTCCCACAGGGAAGCAGCAGATACGCAGTATTTT. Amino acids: CASKSHREAADTQYF.

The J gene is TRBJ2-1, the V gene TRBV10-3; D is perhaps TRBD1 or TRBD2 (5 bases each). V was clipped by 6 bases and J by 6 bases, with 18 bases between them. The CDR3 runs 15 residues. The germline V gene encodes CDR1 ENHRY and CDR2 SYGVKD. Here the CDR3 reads CAISNPGRSGNEQFF. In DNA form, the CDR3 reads TGTGCCATCAGCAACCCGGGACGGTCCGGCAATGAGCAGTTCTTC.

The chain's CDR3 is CASSLAEDRGSYEQYF. The CDR3, as DNA: TGTGCCAGCAGCTTAGCCGAGGACAGGGGATCCTACGAGCAGTACTTC. The chain uses TRBV7-2 and TRBJ2-7, with 9 positions matching TRBD1. Germline CDR1 and CDR2: SGHTA and FQGNSA. Losses at the gene ends were 0 bases for V and 1 base for J; bases not matched to a gene: 4. This CDR3 region has 16 residues.

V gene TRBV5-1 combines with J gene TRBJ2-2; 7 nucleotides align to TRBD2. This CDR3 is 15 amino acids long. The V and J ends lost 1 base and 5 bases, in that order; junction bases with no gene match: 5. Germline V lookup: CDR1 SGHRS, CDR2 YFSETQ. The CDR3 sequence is CASSLQAGTTGELFF. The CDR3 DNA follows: TGCGCCAGCAGCTTGCAAGCGGGAACGACCGGGGAGCTGTTTTTT.

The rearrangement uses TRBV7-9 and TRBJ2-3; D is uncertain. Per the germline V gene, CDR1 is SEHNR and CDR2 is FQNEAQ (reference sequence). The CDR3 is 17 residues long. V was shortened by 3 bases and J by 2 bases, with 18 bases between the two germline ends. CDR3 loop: CASSFPPSAINTDTQYF. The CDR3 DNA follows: TGTGCCAGCAGCTTCCCCCCGTCCGCGATAAACACAGATACGCAGTATTTT.